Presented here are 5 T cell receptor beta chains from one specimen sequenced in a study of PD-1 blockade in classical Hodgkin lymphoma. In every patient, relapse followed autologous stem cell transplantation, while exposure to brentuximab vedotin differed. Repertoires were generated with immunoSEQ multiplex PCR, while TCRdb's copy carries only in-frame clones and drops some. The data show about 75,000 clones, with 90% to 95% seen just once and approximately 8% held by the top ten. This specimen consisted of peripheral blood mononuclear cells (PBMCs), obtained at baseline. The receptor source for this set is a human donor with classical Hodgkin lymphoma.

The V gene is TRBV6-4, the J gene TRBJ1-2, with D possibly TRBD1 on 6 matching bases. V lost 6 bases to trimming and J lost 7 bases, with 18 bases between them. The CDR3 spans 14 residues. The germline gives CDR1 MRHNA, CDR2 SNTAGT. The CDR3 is CASRRDSGAIGYTF. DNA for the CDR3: TGTGCCAGCAGGAGGGATTCAGGGGCAATTGGCTACACCTTC.

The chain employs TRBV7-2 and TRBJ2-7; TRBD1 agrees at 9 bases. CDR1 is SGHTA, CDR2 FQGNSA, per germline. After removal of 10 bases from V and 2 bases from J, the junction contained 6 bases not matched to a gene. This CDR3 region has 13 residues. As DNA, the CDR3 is TGTGCCACCGGCGGGACAGGGACCTACGAGCAGTACTTC. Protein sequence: CATGGTGTYEQYF.

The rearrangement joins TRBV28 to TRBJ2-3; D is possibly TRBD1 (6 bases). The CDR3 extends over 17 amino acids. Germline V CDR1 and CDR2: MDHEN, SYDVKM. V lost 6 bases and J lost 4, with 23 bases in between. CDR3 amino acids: CASSPFDRPPTADTQYF. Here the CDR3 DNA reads TGTGCCAGCAGCCCCTTTGACAGGCCCCCAACGGCAGATACGCAGTATTTT.

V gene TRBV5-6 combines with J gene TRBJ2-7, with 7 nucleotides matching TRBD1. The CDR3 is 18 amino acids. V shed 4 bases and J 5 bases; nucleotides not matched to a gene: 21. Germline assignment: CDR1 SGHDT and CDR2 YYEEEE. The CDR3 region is CASSMSWTGLPPGHEQYF. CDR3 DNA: TGTGCCAGCAGCATGTCATGGACAGGACTTCCCCCCGGCCACGAGCAGTACTTC. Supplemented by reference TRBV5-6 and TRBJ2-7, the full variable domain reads DAGVTQSPTHLIKTRGQQVTLRCSPKSGHDTVSWYQQALGQGPQFIFQYYEEEERQRGNFPDRFSGHQFPNYSSELNVNALLLGDSALYLCASSMSWTGLPPGHEQYFGPGTRLTVT.

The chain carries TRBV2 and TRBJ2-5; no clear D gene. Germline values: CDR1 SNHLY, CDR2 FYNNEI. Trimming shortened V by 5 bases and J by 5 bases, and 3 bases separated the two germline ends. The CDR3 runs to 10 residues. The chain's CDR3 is CASSFETQYF. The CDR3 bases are TGTGCCAGCAGTTTCGAGACCCAGTACTTC.